The rows below give T cell receptor beta chains drawn from one sample of a study of T cells in localized non-small cell lung cancer. Generated by immunoSEQ multiplex PCR, the TCRdb table keeps only in-frame clones and is missing some. The sample yields 70,000 to 90,000 clones, more than 70% seen once. The source material was peripheral blood, sampled before any cancer treatment. These receptors originate from a female donor older than 55 with stage I lung adenocarcinoma. CDR3s include the opening cysteine and the closing phenylalanine or tryptophan.

v_call: TRBV7-2
j_call: TRBJ2-7
cdr3_aa: CASSSFQGAYEQYF

v_call: TRBV30
j_call: TRBJ1-1
cdr3_aa: CAWTFNTEAFF

v_call: TRBV2
j_call: TRBJ2-7
cdr3_aa: CASSVVGGSSYEQYF

v_call: TRBV7-9
j_call: TRBJ1-2
cdr3_aa: CASSLVQGHGYTF

v_call: TRBV6-5
j_call: TRBJ1-4
cdr3_aa: CASSYVANEKLFF

v_call: TRBV2
j_call: TRBJ1-5
cdr3_aa: CASRAGTGGGQPQHF

v_call: TRBV5-4
j_call: TRBJ1-2
cdr3_aa: CASSLGAGERYGYTF

v_call: TRBV19
j_call: TRBJ1-6
cdr3_aa: CASSIKGAYNSPLHF

v_call: TRBV20-1
j_call: TRBJ2-7
cdr3_aa: CSVGGVPEQYF

v_call: TRBV5-6
j_call: TRBJ2-5
cdr3_aa: CASSPSIWDRGTQETQYF

v_call: TRBV7-2
j_call: TRBJ2-1
cdr3_aa: CASSLDISSYNEQFF

v_call: TRBV7-9
j_call: TRBJ1-1
cdr3_aa: CASSHTEARLKGEAFF

v_call: TRBV6-1
j_call: TRBJ1-4
cdr3_aa: CASSEMSGGVREKLFF

v_call: TRBV27
j_call: TRBJ2-1
cdr3_aa: CASRGGVFEQFF

v_call: TRBV2
j_call: TRBJ2-1
cdr3_aa: CASTLNEQFF

v_call: TRBV13
j_call: TRBJ2-5
cdr3_aa: CASSLGAQVQETQYF

v_call: TRBV7-2
j_call: TRBJ1-2
cdr3_aa: CASRPPGSHKGYTF

v_call: TRBV5-1
j_call: TRBJ2-2
cdr3_aa: CASTLAGGANTGELFF

v_call: TRBV27
j_call: TRBJ1-1
cdr3_aa: CASCLSGQVNTEAFF

v_call: TRBV5-1
j_call: TRBJ2-7
cdr3_aa: CASSKLGTGAYEQYF

v_call: TRBV5-1
j_call: TRBJ2-1
cdr3_aa: CASSSQGLAGGNEQFF

v_call: TRBV29-1
j_call: TRBJ1-2
cdr3_aa: CSVVGRGDYGYTF

v_call: TRBV6-1
j_call: TRBJ2-3
cdr3_aa: CASSALLAVSTDTQYF

v_call: TRBV11-2
j_call: TRBJ1-4
cdr3_aa: CASSSGTTVATNEKLFF

v_call: TRBV28
j_call: TRBJ1-1
cdr3_aa: CASSLTKRNTEAFF

v_call: TRBV18
j_call: TRBJ1-1
cdr3_aa: CASSPYQRNTEAFF

v_call: TRBV30
j_call: TRBJ1-6
cdr3_aa: CAWTLRGSYNSPLHF

v_call: TRBV19
j_call: TRBJ1-2
cdr3_aa: CASSRRQYGYTF

v_call: TRBV30
j_call: TRBJ1-2
cdr3_aa: CAWSGMAGGDYGYTF

v_call: TRBV29-1
j_call: TRBJ1-2
cdr3_aa: CSVARVETPLAYGYTF

v_call: TRBV27
j_call: TRBJ2-7
cdr3_aa: CASSLSQGGYYEQYF

v_call: TRBV12-5
j_call: TRBJ1-3
cdr3_aa: CASRDLGNTIYF

v_call: TRBV5-5
j_call: TRBJ2-3
cdr3_aa: CASSLTAGGRRHTDTQYF

v_call: TRBV19
j_call: TRBJ1-1
cdr3_aa: CASSIDLSASEAFF

v_call: TRBV18
j_call: TRBJ2-7
cdr3_aa: CASSPTNEQYF

v_call: TRBV19
j_call: TRBJ1-2
cdr3_aa: CASSTRTGGAYGYTF

v_call: TRBV5-1
j_call: TRBJ2-3
cdr3_aa: CASSPSRTGTDTQYF

v_call: TRBV30
j_call: TRBJ2-5
cdr3_aa: CASKPSGSSAQYF

v_call: TRBV6-5
j_call: TRBJ1-4
cdr3_aa: CASSSTAPPGEKLFF

v_call: TRBV4-3
j_call: TRBJ1-2
cdr3_aa: CASSQDFGGGYTF

v_call: TRBV30
j_call: TRBJ1-1
cdr3_aa: CAWTTGTEAFF

v_call: TRBV28
j_call: TRBJ1-5
cdr3_aa: CASLSFRGQPQHF

v_call: TRBV7-6
j_call: TRBJ2-3
cdr3_aa: CASSSNRGRDTQYF

v_call: TRBV5-4
j_call: TRBJ1-4
cdr3_aa: CASSSGATNEKLFF

v_call: TRBV28
j_call: TRBJ1-2
cdr3_aa: CASSRPSANYGYTF